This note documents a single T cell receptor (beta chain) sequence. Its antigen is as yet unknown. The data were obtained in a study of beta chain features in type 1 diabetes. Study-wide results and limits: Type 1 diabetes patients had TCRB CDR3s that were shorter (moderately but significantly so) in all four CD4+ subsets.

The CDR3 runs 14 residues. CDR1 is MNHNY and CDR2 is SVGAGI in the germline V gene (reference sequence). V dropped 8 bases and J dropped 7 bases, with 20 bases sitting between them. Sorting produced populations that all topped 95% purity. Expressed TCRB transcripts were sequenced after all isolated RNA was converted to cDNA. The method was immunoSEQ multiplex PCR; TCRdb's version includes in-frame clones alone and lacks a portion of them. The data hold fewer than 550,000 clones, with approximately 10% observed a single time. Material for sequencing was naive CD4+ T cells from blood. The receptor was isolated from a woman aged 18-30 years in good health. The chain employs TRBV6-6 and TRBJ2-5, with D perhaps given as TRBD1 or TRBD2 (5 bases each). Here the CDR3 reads CASCRGAQVGTQYF. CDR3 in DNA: TGTGCCAGCTGCCGAGGGGCCCAGGTTGGGACCCAGTACTTC.